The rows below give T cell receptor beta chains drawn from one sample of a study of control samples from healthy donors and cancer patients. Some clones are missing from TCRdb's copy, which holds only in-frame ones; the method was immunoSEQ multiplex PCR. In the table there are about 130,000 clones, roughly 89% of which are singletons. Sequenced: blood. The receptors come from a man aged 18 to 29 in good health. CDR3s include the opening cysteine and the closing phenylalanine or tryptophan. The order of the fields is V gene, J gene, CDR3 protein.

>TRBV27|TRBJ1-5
CASRDAWGLGSNQPQHF
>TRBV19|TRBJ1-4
CASRSARGFSNEKLFF
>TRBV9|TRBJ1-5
CASSVTGGGQPQHF
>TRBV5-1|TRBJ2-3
CASSLDILAGGPSTDTQYF
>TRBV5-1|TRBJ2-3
CASSLVGAHPPDTQYF
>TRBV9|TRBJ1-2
CASSLGSQPTAYGYTF
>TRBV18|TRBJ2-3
CASSPNQGNTDTQYF
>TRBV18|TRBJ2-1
CASSQSSGGANEQFF
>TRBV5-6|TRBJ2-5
CASTLLERRYQETQYF
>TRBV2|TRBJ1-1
CASRGGRGVLTEAFF
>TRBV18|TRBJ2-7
CASSPNRLYEQYF
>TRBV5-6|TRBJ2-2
CASSLRGKNTGELFF
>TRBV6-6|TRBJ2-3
CASRRTSGTDTQYF
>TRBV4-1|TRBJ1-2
CASSRAGTGADGYTF
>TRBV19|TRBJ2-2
CASSPLAGGTGELFF
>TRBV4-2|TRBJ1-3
CASSHRDTIYF
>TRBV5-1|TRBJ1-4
CASSLAGGWEKLFF